This entry features one TCR beta chain sequence. Its antigen is not yet known. No per-base quality is available; no much larger clone lies one base away. This sample was included in a study of blood T cell repertoires in COVID-19 (TCRdb year 2020). In terms of the full investigation: Samples from collaborators originated in the United States, Italy and Spain and spanned both the acute and convalescent phases of COVID-19. The prospective study material was composed of cDNA or gDNA derived from T cells, B-cell-depleted T cells, or PBMCs. Subjects who had been exposed to COVID-19, were actively infected with it, or had recovered from it provided the deeply sampled blood TCRbeta repertoires that made up the dataset. A freely available public database, intended as a resource for researchers studying the immune response to SARS-CoV-2, is where the repertoires were released. Samples came from the ongoing ImmuneRACE study (first 160 participants) plus 1,254 subjects from 6 global collaborators. Sample metadata almost always included a de-identified subject ID, COVID-19 status, age in years and sex. Where available, HLA class I and class II types were obtained from metadata supplied by the sample provider rather than from assay-based typing.

What the work shows at the level of the full study, not this receptor alone: The amount of clinical and demographic metadata varied by source and participant and was provided uncurated.

TCRbeta CDR3 regions were amplified from genomic DNA using the immunoSEQ Assay, a bias-controlled multiplex PCR. In the source study's methods: The number of nucleated cells in each sample was estimated from the amplification of reference gene primers within the assay. To quantify the absolute abundance of each unique TCRbeta CDR3 rearrangement, sequence reads were collapsed and filtered. For each sample, productive Simpson clonality was calculated by taking the square root of Simpson's diversity index across productive rearrangements. The table comes from immuneACCESS by way of TCRdb, which keeps in-frame sequences with V and J called. Part of the clones is missing from these tables; in studies checked, under half for an unresolved V gene and the rest for unknown reasons. V and J calls and clone size follow that table, whereas D and trimming were derived from the DNA. In this sample the table shows over 65,000 clones, about 76% of which occur a single time. 44% of the sample goes to the ten largest clones.

Each collaborating institution followed its own protocols to collect whole blood in K2EDTA tubes. For TCRbeta analysis, collaborators shipped samples in one of three forms: frozen whole blood, isolated PBMCs, or DNA extracted from either of those sample types. Sequencing was performed on peripheral blood. The TCR comes from a man of 80 years or more with acute or convalescent COVID-19.

The nucleotides are TGTGCCAGCAGCTTAGGCGACAGAATCCAAGGCAATGAGCAGTTCTTC. It translates as CASSLGDRIQGNEQFF. Recombination connected TRBV7-3 to TRBJ2-1; TRBD1 could be the D gene, as 5 bases match. Reading the germline V gene gives CDR1 SGHTA and CDR2 FQGTGA. V gives up 2 bases and J gives up 6 bases, and the segment between their germline ends measures 17 bases. Counted from cysteine to phenylalanine, this CDR3 has 16 amino acids. Just the 48-base CDR3 DNA is kept, in frame starting at base 1.